The source of this TCR beta chain is a study of T cells in pancreatic ductal adenocarcinoma. Study conclusions and caveats: Tumor samples had fewer productive templates and 6.5 to 10-fold fewer unique clonotypes than blood.

Trimming pared 5 bases from V and 4 bases from J, leaving 9 bases between. Germline V lookup: CDR1 SNHLY, CDR2 FYNNEI. This CDR3 has 13 amino acids. Sequencing used immunoSEQ multiplex PCR; TCRdb keeps in-frame clones, though not all of them. Among 97,000 or so clones listed, about 95% were seen once. Selected pancreatic ductal adenocarcinoma patients had undergone surgery without neoadjuvant therapy. In regard to this clone: Its antigen is still unknown.

The sequence derives from a human donor with pancreatic ductal adenocarcinoma. The sequenced material came from PBMCs. The V gene is TRBV2, the J gene TRBJ1-5; maybe TRBD1 (6 bases). Written as DNA, the CDR3 is TGTGCCAGCAGTTTGACAGGTAATCAGCCCCAGCATTTT. This translates into CASSLTGNQPQHF.